Given below is one T cell receptor (beta chain) in context. Antigen specificity is unknown. The data are from a study of Ad26.COV2.S vaccination and SARS-CoV-2 variants. Study results and limitations: Higher spike-specific TCR breadth was found in vaccine recipients than in placebo recipients. Breadth, reportedly substantial, characterized the spike-specific CD8+ and CD4+ T cell responses after vaccination.

Data came from immunoSEQ multiplex PCR; TCRdb stores just in-frame clones and leaves some out. The table records hundreds of thousands of clones, 90% to 95% of them present only once. Germline V gene data show CDR1 as SEHNR and CDR2 as FQNEAQ (reference sequence). The germline V and J ends were trimmed by 11 bases and 2 bases, with 7 bases remaining between them. The CDR3 has 11 residues. The V call is TRBV7-9, the J call TRBJ1-3; D is unresolved. This TCR derives from a human donor who had recovered from COVID-19. The material was peripheral blood, obtained after recovery from COVID-19. The CDR3: CALRAGNTIYF. The CDR3 bases are TGTGCCCTCAGAGCTGGAAACACCATATATTTT.